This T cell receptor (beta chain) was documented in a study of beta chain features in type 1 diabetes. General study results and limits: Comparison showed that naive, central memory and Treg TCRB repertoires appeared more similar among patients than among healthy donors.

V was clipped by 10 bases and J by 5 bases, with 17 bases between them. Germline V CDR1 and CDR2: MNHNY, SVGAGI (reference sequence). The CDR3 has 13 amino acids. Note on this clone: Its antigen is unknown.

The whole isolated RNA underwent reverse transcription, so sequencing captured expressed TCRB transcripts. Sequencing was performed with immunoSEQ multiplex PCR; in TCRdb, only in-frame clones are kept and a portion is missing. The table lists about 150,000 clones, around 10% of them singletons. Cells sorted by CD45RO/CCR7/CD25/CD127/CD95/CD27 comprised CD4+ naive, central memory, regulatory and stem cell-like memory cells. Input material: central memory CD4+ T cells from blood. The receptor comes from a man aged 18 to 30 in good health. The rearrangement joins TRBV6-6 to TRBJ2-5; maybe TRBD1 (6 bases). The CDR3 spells CAILQGSGETQYF. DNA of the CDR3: TGTGCCATCCTTCAGGGGTCGGGCGAGACCCAGTACTTC.